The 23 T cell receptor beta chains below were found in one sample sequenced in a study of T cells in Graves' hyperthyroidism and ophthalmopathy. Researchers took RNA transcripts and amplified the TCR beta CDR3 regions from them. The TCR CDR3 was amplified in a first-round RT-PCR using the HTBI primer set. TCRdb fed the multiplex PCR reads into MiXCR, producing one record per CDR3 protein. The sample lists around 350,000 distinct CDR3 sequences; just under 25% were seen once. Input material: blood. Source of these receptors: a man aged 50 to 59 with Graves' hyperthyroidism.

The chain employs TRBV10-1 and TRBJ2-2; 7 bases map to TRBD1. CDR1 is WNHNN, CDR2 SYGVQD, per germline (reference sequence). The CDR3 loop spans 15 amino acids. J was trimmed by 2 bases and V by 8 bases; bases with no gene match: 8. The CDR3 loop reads CASRSGGENTGELFF. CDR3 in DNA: TGCGCCAGCCGGTCAGGGGGTGAAAACACCGGGGAGCTGTTTTTT.

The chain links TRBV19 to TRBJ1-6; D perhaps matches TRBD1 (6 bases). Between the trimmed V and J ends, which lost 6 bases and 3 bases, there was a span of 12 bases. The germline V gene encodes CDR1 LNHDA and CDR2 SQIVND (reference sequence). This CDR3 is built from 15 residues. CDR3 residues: CASRSDSFYNSPLHF. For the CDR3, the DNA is TGTGCCAGTAGGTCGGACAGCTTCTATAATTCACCCCTCCACTTT.

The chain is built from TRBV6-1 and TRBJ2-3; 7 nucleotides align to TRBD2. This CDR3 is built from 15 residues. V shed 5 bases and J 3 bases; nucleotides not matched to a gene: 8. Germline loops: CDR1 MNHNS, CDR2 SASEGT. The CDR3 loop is CASSHVGGRTDTQYF. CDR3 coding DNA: TGTGCCAGCAGTCACGTTGGCGGGAGAACAGATACGCAGTATTTT.

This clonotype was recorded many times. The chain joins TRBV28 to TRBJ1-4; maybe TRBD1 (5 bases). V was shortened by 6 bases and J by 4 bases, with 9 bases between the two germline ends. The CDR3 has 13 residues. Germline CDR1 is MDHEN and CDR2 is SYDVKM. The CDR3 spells CASRDSSNEKLFF. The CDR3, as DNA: TGTGCCAGCAGAGACAGTAGTAATGAAAAACTGTTTTTT.

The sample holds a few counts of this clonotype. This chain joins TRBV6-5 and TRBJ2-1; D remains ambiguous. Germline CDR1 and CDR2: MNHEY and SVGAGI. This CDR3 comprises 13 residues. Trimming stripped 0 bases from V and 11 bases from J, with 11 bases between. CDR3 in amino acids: CASSYSETGQQFF. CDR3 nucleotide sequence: TGTGCCAGCAGTTACTCAGAAACCGGCCAGCAGTTCTTC.

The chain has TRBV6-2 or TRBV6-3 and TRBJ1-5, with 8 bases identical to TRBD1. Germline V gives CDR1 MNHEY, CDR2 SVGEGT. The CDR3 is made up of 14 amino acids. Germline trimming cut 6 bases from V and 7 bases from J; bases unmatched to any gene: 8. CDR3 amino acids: CASREQGEVQPQHF. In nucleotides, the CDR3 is TGTGCCAGCAGGGAACAGGGGGAGGTCCAGCCCCAGCATTTT.

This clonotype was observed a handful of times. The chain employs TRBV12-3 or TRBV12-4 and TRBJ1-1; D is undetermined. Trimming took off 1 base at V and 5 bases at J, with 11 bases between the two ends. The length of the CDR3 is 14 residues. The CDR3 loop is CASSLGGSRTEAFF. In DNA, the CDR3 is TGTGCCAGCAGTTTAGGAGGGAGTAGGACTGAAGCTTTCTTT.

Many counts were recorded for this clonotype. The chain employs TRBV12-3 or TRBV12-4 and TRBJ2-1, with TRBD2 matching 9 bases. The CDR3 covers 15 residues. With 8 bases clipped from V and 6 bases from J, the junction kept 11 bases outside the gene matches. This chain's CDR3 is CASSISGSRANEQFF. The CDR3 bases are TGTGCCAGCTCCATTAGCGGGAGTCGGGCCAATGAGCAGTTCTTC.

As DNA, the CDR3 is TGCAGCGTTGACGGCCTGACAGGGGGATACGAGCAGTACTTC. This translates into CSVDGLTGGYEQYF. The chain couples TRBV29-1 to TRBJ2-7, with TRBD1 matching 9 bases. The CDR3 extends over 14 amino acids. V lost 3 bases to trimming and J lost 4 bases; unmatched junction nucleotides: 7. Germline V gene sequence: CDR1 SQVTM, CDR2 ANQGSEA.

CDR3 protein: CASTGQGTGTTHYNEQFF. The DNA of the CDR3 is TGTGCCAGCACAGGACAGGGCACCGGGACTACTCACTACAATGAGCAGTTCTTC. The chain carries TRBV28 and TRBJ2-1; maybe TRBD1 (8 bases). The CDR3 runs to 18 residues. The V gene's germline CDR1 is MDHEN and CDR2 SYDVKM. V lost 7 bases, J lost 3 bases, and 25 bases lay in between.

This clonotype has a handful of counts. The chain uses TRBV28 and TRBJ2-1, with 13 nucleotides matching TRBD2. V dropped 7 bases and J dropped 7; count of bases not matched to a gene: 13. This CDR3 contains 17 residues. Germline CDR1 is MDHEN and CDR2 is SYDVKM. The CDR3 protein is CASNPHGGLAGINEQFF. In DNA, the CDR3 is TGTGCCAGCAACCCCCACGGGGGACTAGCGGGAATAAATGAGCAGTTCTTC.

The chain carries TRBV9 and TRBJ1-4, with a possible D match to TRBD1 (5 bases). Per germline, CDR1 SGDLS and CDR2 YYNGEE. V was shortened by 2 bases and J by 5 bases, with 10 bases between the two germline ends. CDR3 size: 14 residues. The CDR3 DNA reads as TGTGCCAGCAGCGTCGGGACCGGGAATGAAAAACTGTTTTTT. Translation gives CASSVGTGNEKLFF. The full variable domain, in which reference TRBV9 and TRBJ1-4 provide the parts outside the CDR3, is DSGVTQTPKHLITATGQRVTLRCSPRSGDLSVYWYQQSLDQGLQFLIQYYNGEERAKGNILERFSAQQFPDLHSELNLSSLELGDSALYFCASSVGTGNEKLFFGSGTQLSVL.

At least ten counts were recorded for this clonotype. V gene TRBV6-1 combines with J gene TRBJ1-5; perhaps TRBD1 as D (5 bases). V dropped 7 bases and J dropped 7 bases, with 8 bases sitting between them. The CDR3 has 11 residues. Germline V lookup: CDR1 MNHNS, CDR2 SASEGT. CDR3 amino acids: CASTGGQPQHF. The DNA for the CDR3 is TGTGCCAGCACCGGGGGACAGCCCCAGCATTTT.

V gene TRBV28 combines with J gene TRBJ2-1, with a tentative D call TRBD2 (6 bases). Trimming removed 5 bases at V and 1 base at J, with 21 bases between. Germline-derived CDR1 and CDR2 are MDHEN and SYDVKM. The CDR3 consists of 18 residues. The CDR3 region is CASSLTVTPGESYNEQFF. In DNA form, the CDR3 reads TGTGCCAGCAGTCTCACTGTGACCCCGGGGGAATCCTACAATGAGCAGTTCTTC.

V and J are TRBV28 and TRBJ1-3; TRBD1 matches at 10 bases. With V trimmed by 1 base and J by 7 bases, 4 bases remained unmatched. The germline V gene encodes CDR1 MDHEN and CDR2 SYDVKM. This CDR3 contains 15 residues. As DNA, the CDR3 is TGTGCCAGCAGTTTATCGGGACAGGGGTCGAACACCATATATTTT. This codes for CASSLSGQGSNTIYF.

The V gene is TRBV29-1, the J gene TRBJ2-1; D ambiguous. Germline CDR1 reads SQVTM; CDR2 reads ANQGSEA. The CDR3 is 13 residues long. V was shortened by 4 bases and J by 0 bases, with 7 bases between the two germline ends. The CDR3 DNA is TGCAGCGTTGGACCAACCTCCTACAATGAGCAGTTCTTC. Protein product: CSVGPTSYNEQFF.

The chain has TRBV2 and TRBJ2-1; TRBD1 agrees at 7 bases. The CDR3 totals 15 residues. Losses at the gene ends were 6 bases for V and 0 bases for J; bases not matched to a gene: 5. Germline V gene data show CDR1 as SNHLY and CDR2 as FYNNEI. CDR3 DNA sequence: TGTGCCAGCAGGGAACAGGGGAGCTCCTACAATGAGCAGTTCTTC. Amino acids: CASREQGSSYNEQFF.

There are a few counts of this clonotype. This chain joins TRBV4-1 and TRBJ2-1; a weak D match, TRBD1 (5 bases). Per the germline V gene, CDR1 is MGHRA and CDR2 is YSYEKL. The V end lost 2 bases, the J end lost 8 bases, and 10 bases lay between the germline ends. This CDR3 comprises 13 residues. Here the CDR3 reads CASSQIRVDEQFF. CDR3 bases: TGCGCCAGCAGCCAAATCAGGGTCGATGAGCAGTTCTTC.

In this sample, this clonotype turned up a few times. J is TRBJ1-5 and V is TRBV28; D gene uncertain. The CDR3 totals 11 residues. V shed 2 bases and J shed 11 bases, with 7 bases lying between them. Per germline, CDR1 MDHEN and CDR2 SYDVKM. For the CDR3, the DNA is TGTGCCAGCAGTTTAAATGGAGCCCAGCATTTT. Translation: CASSLNGAQHF.

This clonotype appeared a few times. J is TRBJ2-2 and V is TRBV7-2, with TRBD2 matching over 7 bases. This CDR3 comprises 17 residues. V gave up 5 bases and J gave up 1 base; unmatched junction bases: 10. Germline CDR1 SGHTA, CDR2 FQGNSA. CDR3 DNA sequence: TGTGCCAGCAGCATCGTTGGGAGCGGGAAGAACACCGGGGAGCTGTTTTTT. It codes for CASSIVGSGKNTGELFF. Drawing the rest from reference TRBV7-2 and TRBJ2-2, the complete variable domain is GAGVSQSPSNKVTEKGKDVELRCDPISGHTALYWYRQSLGQGLEFLIYFQGNSAPDKSGLPSDRFSAERTGGSVSTLTIQRTQQEDSAVYLCASSIVGSGKNTGELFFGEGSRLTVL.

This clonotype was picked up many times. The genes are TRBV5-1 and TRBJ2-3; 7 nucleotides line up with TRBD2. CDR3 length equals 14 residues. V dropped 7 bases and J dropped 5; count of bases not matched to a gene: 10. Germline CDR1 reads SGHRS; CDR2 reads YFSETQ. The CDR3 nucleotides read TGCGCCAGCGCGAGGAGCGGGATCGTAGATACGCAGTATTTT. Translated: CASARSGIVDTQYF.

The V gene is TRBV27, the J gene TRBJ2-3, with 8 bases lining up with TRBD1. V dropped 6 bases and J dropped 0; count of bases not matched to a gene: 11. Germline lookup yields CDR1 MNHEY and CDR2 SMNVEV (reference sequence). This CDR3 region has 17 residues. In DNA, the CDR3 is TGTGCCAGCAGCCAGATTTGGACAGGGCCTAGCACAGATACGCAGTATTTT. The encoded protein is CASSQIWTGPSTDTQYF.

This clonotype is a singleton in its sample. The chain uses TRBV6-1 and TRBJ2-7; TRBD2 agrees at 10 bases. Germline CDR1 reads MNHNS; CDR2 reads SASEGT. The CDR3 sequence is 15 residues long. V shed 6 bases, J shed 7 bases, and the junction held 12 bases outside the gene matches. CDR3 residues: CASRPSGSFPREQYF. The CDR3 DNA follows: TGTGCCAGCAGACCTAGCGGGAGTTTCCCCCGGGAGCAGTACTTC.